The 8 T cell receptor beta chains listed next were all sequenced from one sample in a study of OX40 agonist ivuxolimab in advanced cancers. Only in-frame clones appear in the TCRdb table, and some are missing; sequencing was by immunoSEQ multiplex PCR. The table lists around 56,000 clones, about 80% of them singletons. This material consisted of CD4+ or CD8+ T cells sorted from blood, taken in a trial of the OX40 agonist ivuxolimab. These receptor sequences come from an adult with an advanced solid tumor such as melanoma, head and neck, liver or kidney cancer.

The chain recombines TRBV29-1 with TRBJ2-4; maybe TRBD1 (5 bases). Deletions cut 4 bases from V and 2 bases from J, with 6 bases between. Germline V gene lookup returns CDR1 SQVTM and CDR2 ANQGSEA. The CDR3 is made up of 12 amino acids. The CDR3 reads CSVGTSKNIQYF. The CDR3 bases are TGCAGCGTTGGGACATCCAAAAACATTCAGTACTTC.

The chain combines TRBV30 with TRBJ2-2; the D gene is possibly TRBD2 (6 bases). The CDR3 totals 13 residues. Trimming pared 5 bases from V and 3 bases from J, leaving 10 bases between. Germline assignment: CDR1 GTSNPN and CDR2 SVGIG (reference sequence). The CDR3 DNA reads TGTGCCTGGGGGGGACTCTACACCGGGGAGCTGTTTTTT. This codes for CAWGGLYTGELFF.

This chain joins TRBV29-1 and TRBJ2-5; no clear D. CDR3 length: 11 amino acids. CDR1 SQVTM and CDR2 ANQGSEA come from the germline V gene. V lost 7 bases and J lost 5, with 11 bases in between. The CDR3 region is CSAVGLETQYF. CDR3 DNA: TGCAGCGCTGTTGGCTTGGAGACCCAGTACTTC.

The V call is TRBV7-6, the J call TRBJ2-2; the D gene is possibly TRBD1 (7 bases). V was clipped by 6 bases and J by 3 bases, with 17 bases between them. The CDR3 length is 16 residues. CDR1 and CDR2 (germline): SGHVS, FNYEAQ. CDR3 residues: CASSPPGGSYTGELFF. The CDR3 DNA reads TGTGCCAGCAGTCCCCCAGGGGGGAGTTACACCGGGGAGCTGTTTTTT. The whole variable domain, remainder taken from reference TRBV7-6 and TRBJ2-2, is GAGVSQSPRYKVTKRGQDVALRCDPISGHVSLYWYRQALGQGPEFLTYFNYEAQQDKSGLPNDRFSAERPEGSISTLTIQRTEQRDSAMYRCASSPPGGSYTGELFFGEGSRLTVL.

Only a few counts were recorded for this clone. The chain recombines TRBV5-4 with TRBJ2-7; D is unresolved. Germline loops: CDR1 SGHNT, CDR2 YYREEE (reference sequence). V lost 5 bases and J lost 1, with 10 bases in between. The CDR3 spans 13 residues. For the CDR3, the DNA is TGTGCCAGCAGTCCCGGAAGGTCCTACGAGCAGTACTTC. Encoded protein: CASSPGRSYEQYF.

This chain joins TRBV28 and TRBJ1-5; TRBD1 aligns across 10 bases. Germline CDR1 is MDHEN and CDR2 is SYDVKM. V lost 5 bases, J lost 5 bases, and 9 bases stayed unmatched. The CDR3 has 16 amino acids. The CDR3, as DNA: TGTGCCAGCAGTCTACCCGCGACAGGGGGCTATCAGCCCCAGCATTTT. This gives the protein CASSLPATGGYQPQHF.

The V gene is TRBV18, the J gene TRBJ2-3, with D unclear. The CDR3 consists of 13 residues. The V gene's germline CDR1 is KGHSH and CDR2 LQKENI. The germline V and J ends were trimmed by 1 base and 6 bases, with 8 bases remaining between them. For the CDR3, the DNA is TGTGCCAGCTCACCACTAGGTGGGGATACGCAGTATTTT. Translated: CASSPLGGDTQYF. Together with reference TRBV18 and TRBJ2-3, the CDR3 gives the full variable domain: NAGVMQNPRHLVRRRGQEARLRCSPMKGHSHVYWYRQLPEEGLKFMVYLQKENIIDESGMPKERFSAEFPKEGPSILRIQQVVRGDSAAYFCASSPLGGDTQYFGPGTRLTVL.

This sequence joins TRBV7-2 and TRBJ2-3, with D possibly TRBD2 on 5 matching bases. Germline CDR1 and CDR2: SGHTA and FQGNSA. Trimming removed 6 bases at V and 7 bases at J, with 17 bases between. The CDR3 covers 14 residues. The CDR3 sequence is CASREGGLPNTQYF. CDR3 sequence (DNA): TGTGCCAGCAGAGAGGGTGGGCTCCCTAATACGCAGTATTTT. The full variable domain, completed using reference TRBV7-2 and TRBJ2-3, is GAGVSQSPSNKVTEKGKDVELRCDPISGHTALYWYRQSLGQGLEFLIYFQGNSAPDKSGLPSDRFSAERTGGSVSTLTIQRTQQEDSAVYLCASREGGLPNTQYFGPGTRLTVL.